This TCR beta chain was identified in a study of response to subunit inactivated influenza vaccine. Findings and limits, study-wide: Authors suggested that a seasonal influenza vaccination recruits few new T cells each time.

This clonotype was recorded a few times. Its cognate antigen is unknown. This CDR3 contains 15 residues. V shed 2 bases and J 4 bases; nucleotides not matched to a gene: 7. Germline V CDR1 and CDR2: LGHDT, YNNKEL (reference sequence). TCRdb re-derived calls from the RT-PCR reads in MiXCR, one entry per CDR3 protein. The sample has around 490,000 distinct CDR3 sequences; less than 10% are singletons. This sample comprised PBMCs from blood, obtained roughly 24 months after vaccination. This chain joins TRBV3-1 and TRBJ2-7, with TRBD1 identical over 8 bases. This receptor was taken from a man aged 50-75 years who received an inactivated influenza vaccine. CDR3 loop: CASSQLRQGPYEQYF. The CDR3 bases are TGTGCCAGCAGCCAACTTCGACAGGGGCCTTACGAGCAGTACTTC.